This TCR beta chain was sequenced in a study of CD8+ T cells in alopecia areata. The trim removed 7 bases at V and 5 bases at J, leaving 7 bases unmatched. CDR3 length: 15 amino acids. Germline lookup yields CDR1 WSHSY and CDR2 SAAADI. Sample treatment: oral pan-JAK inhibitor, 5-10 mg twice daily. The study team obtained lesional scalp punch biopsies and peripheral blood from alopecia areata patients. This clone was counted once. The antigen is undetermined. Isolated RNA was reverse transcribed into cDNA used as the sequencing template. Profiled with immunoSEQ multiplex PCR; TCRdb holds only in-frame clones, not every one. The sample contains 100,000 to 120,000 clones, roughly 50% of which appear only once. General study points: Mouse data revealed clearer TCR sharing than patient data did, a gap possibly tied to HLA. Uncertainty remains about how baseline CD8+ expansion links to response, with one nonresponder.

This material consisted of CD4+ T cells sorted from blood, taken at week 24, from a patient treated with tofacitinib. The sequence came from a human donor with alopecia areata. V gene TRBV10-2 combines with J gene TRBJ2-5; 13 nucleotides align to TRBD2. CDR3 loop: CASTGLAGAGETQYF. The CDR3 coding sequence is TGCGCCAGCACCGGACTAGCGGGGGCCGGGGAGACCCAGTACTTC.